This section outlines one T cell receptor (beta chain) sequence together with its context. Its antigen is as yet unknown. Germline loops: CDR1 SNHLY, CDR2 FYNNEI. The CDR3 loop spans 11 amino acids. With 4 bases removed from V and 5 bases from J, the gap between germline ends came to 4 bases. Autoimmune disease history or systemic immunosuppression disqualified patients. Assay used: immunoSEQ multiplex PCR; TCRdb lists only in-frame clones, some missing. The repertoire consists of around 50,000 clones, with 85% occurring once and the leading ten covering about a fifth. The record originates from a study of OX40 agonist ivuxolimab in advanced cancers. Study information: The patients got ivuxolimab, which is an agonistic anti-OX40 (CD134) antibody.

Findings of the study overall: Normalized expansion of T-cell clones was also low for some nonresponders. At doses 0.1 to 3.0 mg/kg, CD4+ and CD8+ clones expanded.

The chain carries TRBV2 and TRBJ2-3; D uncertain. The sample consisted of CD4+ or CD8+ T cells sorted from blood, taken in a trial of the OX40 agonist ivuxolimab. The clonotype originates from an adult with an advanced solid tumor such as melanoma, head and neck, liver or kidney cancer. The CDR3 loop is CASSVVDTQYF. The CDR3 bases are TGTGCCAGCAGTGTAGTAGATACGCAGTATTTT.